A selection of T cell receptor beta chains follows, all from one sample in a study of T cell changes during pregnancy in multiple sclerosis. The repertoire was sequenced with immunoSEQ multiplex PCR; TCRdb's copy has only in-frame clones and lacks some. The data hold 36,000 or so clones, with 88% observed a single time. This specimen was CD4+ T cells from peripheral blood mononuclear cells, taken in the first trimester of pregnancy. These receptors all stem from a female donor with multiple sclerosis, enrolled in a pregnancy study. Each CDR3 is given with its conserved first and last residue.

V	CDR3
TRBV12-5	CASGSGHPNQPQHF
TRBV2	CASSELSPMTGDRPQHF
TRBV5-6	CATSGGLKTGELFF
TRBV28	CASSGEGLETQYF
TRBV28	CASRTGTGAEAFF
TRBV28	CASSLRGTARTDTQYF
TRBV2	CASSAWTGGLTEAFF
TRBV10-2	CASNQGRAYGYTF
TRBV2	CASRADRDETQYF
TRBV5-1	CASSSLPSGVTTDTQYF
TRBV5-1	CASSGGPGGPPYEQYF
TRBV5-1	CASSFLKSRVRNTEAFF
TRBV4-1	CASSQGGGARNTIYF
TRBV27	CASSLSNRGNYGYTF
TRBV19	CASRSNRGAPLHF
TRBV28	CASSAGGGGWTEAFF
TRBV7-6	CASSLGGGAVYQETQYF
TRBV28	CASRITGGAGGYTF
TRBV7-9	CASGSGTSTDTQYF
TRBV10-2	CAVGGDSSYEQYF
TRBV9	CASSVGGTGARDEQFF
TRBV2	CASTPEISGANVLTF
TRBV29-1	CSVARGGDNEQFF
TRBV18	CASSPKGTVENQPQHF
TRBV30	CAWSVGTGGGPSAAFF
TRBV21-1	CASSKEIQGNNEQFF
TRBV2	CASKTGQSLSPQHF
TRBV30	CAWYSPGLTFGYTF
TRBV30	CAWSHSGSGETQYF
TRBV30	CAWSVRQGNNYGYTF
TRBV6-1	CASSEDRNTYNEQFF
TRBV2	CASSIPSGQETQYF
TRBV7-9	CASSLAGQGMDEKLFF
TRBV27	CASSLTQDRGNEKLFF
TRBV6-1	CASRAGTPNTGELFF
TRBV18	CASSTQGFDNQPQHF
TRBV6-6	CASSYEKYNEQFF
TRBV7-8	CASSQRGNSPLHF
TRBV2	CASSLGFSYEQYF
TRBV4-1	CASSQDDRGLSPLHF
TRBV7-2	CASSPTGGGNQPQHF
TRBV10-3	CAISASIGGINTEAFF
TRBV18	CASSPGEEKLFF
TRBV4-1	CASSPRAGNGYTF
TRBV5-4	CASSRGPTGSGNTIYF
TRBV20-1	CSARETGSAFF
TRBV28	CASSLLGTVSYEQYF
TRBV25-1	CASSSPGRNYGYTF